The T cell receptor beta chain described here comes from a study of regulatory T cells in long-lasting Graves disease. The TCR beta library used iRepertoire HTBI primers with Arm-PCR amplification of CDR3. Via MiXCR, TCRdb re-called the multiplex PCR reads, giving one row per CDR3 protein. The table records fewer than 650,000 distinct CDR3 sequences, 16% of them present only once. The time point was: newly diagnosed GD, antithyroid drugs for less than 3 months. Extracted PBMC RNA gave rise to the TCR library. Each patient gave approximately 9.6 milliliters of EDTA-anticoagulated peripheral blood. Germline CDR1 is KGHSH and CDR2 is LQKENI. The CDR3 spans 14 residues. The V gene lost 2 bases and the J gene lost 5 bases, with 10 bases spanning the gap. These data were also filed under a second study, of T cells in Graves' hyperthyroidism and ophthalmopathy. Turning to that study: Most clonotypes expanded in thyroid above 0.001 were likewise present in blood.

The specimen comprised peripheral blood mononuclear cells (PBMCs), sampled at new diagnosis, from a patient treated with antithyroid drugs. The clonotype was recovered from a young woman with Graves disease. The chain employs TRBV18 and TRBJ2-1; possibly TRBD1 for D (6 bases). The CDR3 DNA is TGTGCCAGCTCACCAGGGACATCCAACAATGAGCAGTTCTTC. Protein product: CASSPGTSNNEQFF.